This TCR beta chain comes out of a study of shared T cell receptors in the human thymus. Remarks on this clone: Other nucleotide sequences in the sample specify the same CDR3.

Sequencing used immunoSEQ multiplex PCR; TCRdb keeps in-frame clones, though not all of them. Of about 660,000 clones in the sample, approximately 87% were seen once. The germline V gene has CDR1 MDHEN and CDR2 SYDVKM. This CDR3 is built from 12 residues. The V end was cut by 6 bases, the J end by 16 bases, with 19 bases between. The sample was also reused in another study, on human thymus T cells.

Material for sequencing was thymocytes. V usage is TRBV28 and J usage is TRBJ1-5, with D uncertain. The TCR sequence derives from a boy under three years old with a congenital heart defect. CDR3 residues: CASSLGRTALHF. The CDR3 DNA sequence: TGTGCCAGCAGCTTAGGCCGTACAGCTCTCCATTTT. The variable domain in full, completed from reference TRBV28 and TRBJ1-5, reads DVKVTQSSRYLVKRTGEKVFLECVQDMDHENMFWYRQDPGLGLRLIYFSYDVKMKEKGDIPEGYSVSREKKERFSLILESASTNQTSMYLCASSLGRTALHFGDGTRLSIL.